What follows are 11 T cell receptor beta chains derived from one specimen sequenced in a study of T-cell reconstitution after alpha-beta-depleted transplantation in children. The library targeted TCRbeta and was prepared with unique molecular identifiers. A single record per CDR3 protein comes from TCRdb applying MiXCR to the PCR reads. This table holds some 390,000 distinct CDR3 sequences, about a fifth found once. Material: PBMCs from the stem cell graft donor, obtained from the stem cell graft. Source of these receptors: a human donor who donated a stem cell graft to a child with acute myeloid leukemia.

V usage is TRBV11-1 and J usage is TRBJ2-1; D possibly corresponds to TRBD2 (6 bases). The CDR3 extends over 18 amino acids. CDR1 and CDR2 from the germline V gene are SGHAT and FQDESV (reference sequence). The CDR3 protein is CVSTRLGGNVVAGNEQFF. CDR3 DNA sequence: TGTGTCTCAACGAGGTTAGGCGGGAACGTGGTTGCGGGCAATGAGCAGTTCTTC.

The chain combines TRBV3-1 with TRBJ2-6, with a possible D match to TRBD1 (6 bases). CDR1 LGHDT and CDR2 YNNKEL come from the germline V gene (reference sequence). This CDR3 has 15 residues. V dropped 4 bases and J dropped 0 bases, with 7 bases sitting between them. This CDR3 reads CASSRDISGANVLTF. The CDR3 coding sequence is TGTGCCAGCAGCCGGGACATCTCTGGGGCCAACGTCCTGACTTTC.

This chain uses TRBV20-1 with TRBJ2-2; D is unresolved. V was cut by 5 bases and J by 4 bases, with 11 bases left in between. Germline CDR1 reads DFQATT; CDR2 reads SNEGSKA (reference sequence). CDR3 size: 13 residues. CDR3 sequence: CSARGIVTGELFF. CDR3 nucleotide sequence: TGCAGTGCTCGTGGGATCGTCACCGGGGAGCTGTTTTTT.

There are a few counts of this clonotype. The V and J genes are TRBV5-1 and TRBJ1-2, with no clear D. Trimming shortened V by 3 bases and J by 4 bases, and 10 bases separated the two germline ends. Germline V gene sequence: CDR1 SGHRS, CDR2 YFSETQ. The CDR3 covers 13 residues. For the CDR3, the DNA is TGCGCCAGCAGCTCAACGGGGTCCTATGGCTACACCTTC. Translated, it gives CASSSTGSYGYTF.

This clonotype was found a few times. The CDR3: CASSLVGGQEQYF. The CDR3 region has the DNA TGTGCCAGCAGCTTAGTTGGAGGGCAAGAGCAGTACTTC. The chain couples TRBV7-2 to TRBJ2-7; D is possibly TRBD2 (6 bases). The V gene's germline CDR1 is SGHTA and CDR2 FQGNSA. The CDR3 contains 13 residues. V dropped 1 base and J dropped 7 bases, with 11 bases sitting between them. The full variable domain, its missing parts supplied by reference TRBV7-2 and TRBJ2-7, is GAGVSQSPSNKVTEKGKDVELRCDPISGHTALYWYRQSLGQGLEFLIYFQGNSAPDKSGLPSDRFSAERTGGSVSTLTIQRTQQEDSAVYLCASSLVGGQEQYFGPGTRLTVT.

V gene TRBV28 combines with J gene TRBJ2-1, with no clear D. V lost 6 bases to trimming and J lost 2 bases, with 14 bases between them. The CDR3 has 15 residues. The germline V gene encodes CDR1 MDHEN and CDR2 SYDVKM. The CDR3 is CASSATAYTYNEQFF. The CDR3 coding sequence is TGTGCCAGCAGCGCGACGGCGTACACCTACAATGAGCAGTTCTTC. Full variable domain (missing parts from reference TRBV28 and TRBJ2-1): DVKVTQSSRYLVKRTGEKVFLECVQDMDHENMFWYRQDPGLGLRLIYFSYDVKMKEKGDIPEGYSVSREKKERFSLILESASTNQTSMYLCASSATAYTYNEQFFGPGTRLTVL.

The J gene is TRBJ2-1, the V gene TRBV20-1; tentative D call: TRBD1 (5 bases). Trimming left V 0 bases short and J 0 bases short, with 6 bases between. Germline CDR1 is DFQATT and CDR2 is SNEGSKA (reference sequence). The CDR3 is 14 amino acids. CDR3 sequence: CSARDQGSYNEQFF. In DNA, the CDR3 is TGCAGTGCTAGAGATCAGGGCTCCTACAATGAGCAGTTCTTC.

There are a few counts of this clonotype. This chain connects TRBV7-6 to TRBJ2-1; tentatively, D is TRBD1 (6 bases). The length of the CDR3 is 14 residues. The germline gives CDR1 SGHVS, CDR2 FNYEAQ. V was pared by 2 bases and J by 7 bases, with 12 bases between. This chain's CDR3 is CASSLKGVVNEQFF. The CDR3 coding sequence is TGTGCCAGCAGCTTAAAGGGGGTGGTAAATGAGCAGTTCTTC.

This clonotype was counted many times. V and J are TRBV29-1 and TRBJ2-7; D is ambiguous. CDR1 is SQVTM, CDR2 ANQGSEA, per germline. The CDR3 length is 10 residues. V dropped 4 bases and J dropped 3 bases, with 4 bases sitting between them. This chain's CDR3 is CSVVDYEQYF. The CDR3 DNA sequence: TGCAGCGTTGTCGACTACGAGCAGTACTTC.

The chain employs TRBV4-1 and TRBJ2-2, with 9 bases matching TRBD2. V trimming: 4 bases; J trimming: 6 bases; junction bases outside the gene matches: 6. CDR1 is MGHRA and CDR2 is YSYEKL in the germline V gene. The CDR3 has 15 residues. The CDR3 DNA follows: TGCGCCAGCAGCCCCGTAGCGGGGGTGGCCGGGGAGCTGTTTTTT. It yields the protein CASSPVAGVAGELFF.

This clonotype has only a few counts. This chain uses TRBV30 with TRBJ1-6, with D unclear. From germline, CDR1 is GTSNPN and CDR2 SVGIG (reference sequence). Trimming took off 8 bases at V and 7 bases at J, with 18 bases between the two ends. The CDR3 is 14 amino acids. Written as DNA, the CDR3 is TGTGCCCGCAGGACGGAAAGAGAGAATTCACCCCTCCACTTT. Translating it yields CARRTERENSPLHF.